This entry lists 22 T cell receptor beta chains sequenced from one sample in a study of T cell changes during pregnancy in multiple sclerosis. TCRdb's copy holds only in-frame clones and misses some; the assay was immunoSEQ multiplex PCR. The table records roughly 42,000 clones, roughly nine tenths of them present only once. The specimen was CD4+ T cells from peripheral blood mononuclear cells, collected in the first trimester of pregnancy. Source of these receptors: a female donor with multiple sclerosis, enrolled in a pregnancy study.

Only a few counts were recorded for this clone. This specimen includes other DNA sequences encoding the same CDR3. J is TRBJ2-1 and V is TRBV9; D call uncertain. Trimming shortened V by 5 bases and J by 5 bases, and 5 bases separated the two germline ends. The CDR3 runs to 11 residues. Germline lookup yields CDR1 SGDLS and CDR2 YYNGEE. CDR3: CASSLDNEQFF. The CDR3 DNA sequence: TGTGCCAGCAGTTTAGACAATGAGCAGTTCTTC.

The chain employs TRBV6-1 and TRBJ1-2; D possibly corresponds to TRBD1 (5 bases). The CDR3 has 15 residues. Deletions cut 4 bases from V and 0 bases from J, with 12 bases between. Germline V gene lookup returns CDR1 MNHNS and CDR2 SASEGT. The chain's CDR3 is CASSGPGITNYGYTF. The DNA for the CDR3 is TGTGCCAGCAGTGGTCCAGGGATCACTAACTATGGCTACACCTTC.

V gene TRBV6-5 combines with J gene TRBJ2-7, with 8 bases aligning to TRBD2. Germline CDR1 is MNHEY and CDR2 is SVGAGI. The CDR3 extends over 13 amino acids. V lost 0 bases, J lost 12 bases, and 7 bases stayed unmatched. The CDR3 protein is CASSYSIGTSMYF. DNA of the CDR3: TGTGCCAGCAGTTACTCGATAGGGACTAGTATGTACTTC.

This chain connects TRBV19 to TRBJ1-2, with D perhaps TRBD1 (5 bases). The CDR3 covers 14 residues. CDR1 and CDR2 from the germline V gene are LNHDA and SQIVND (reference sequence). Trimming removed 2 bases at V and 4 bases at J, with 11 bases between. CDR3 amino acids: CASSIRQGSYGYTF. DNA for the CDR3: TGTGCCAGTAGTATAAGGCAGGGCAGCTATGGCTACACCTTC. Full variable domain (missing parts from reference TRBV19 and TRBJ1-2): DGGITQSPKYLFRKEGQNVTLSCEQNLNHDAMYWYRQDPGQGLRLIYYSQIVNDFQKGDIAEGYSVSREKKESFPLTVTSAQKNPTAFYLCASSIRQGSYGYTFGSGTRLTVV.

The CDR3 DNA follows: TGTGCCAGCAGCTTAACCGGGACTAGCGGCTACGAGCAGTACTTC. It specifies CASSLTGTSGYEQYF. The chain links TRBV7-2 to TRBJ2-7; 11 bases line up with TRBD2. CDR3 length: 15 amino acids. Germline lookup yields CDR1 SGHTA and CDR2 FQGNSA. V lost 2 bases and J lost 3; bases outside the gene matches: 3.

In this sample, this clone turned up once. V is TRBV27 and J is TRBJ2-4; TRBD1 matches 7 bases. The CDR3 extends over 14 amino acids. Looked up from germline, CDR1 is MNHEY and CDR2 is SMNVEV (reference sequence). Unmatched junction bases numbered 2, after V lost 5 bases and J lost 1 base. The CDR3, as DNA: TGTGCCAGCAGTGTACAGGGGGCCAAAAACATTCAGTACTTC. Translating it yields CASSVQGAKNIQYF.

The rearrangement joins TRBV5-1 to TRBJ1-4; TRBD1 aligns across 7 bases. The V gene end was trimmed by 0 bases and the J gene end by 0 bases; junction bases not matched to a gene: 5. Germline CDR1 and CDR2: SGHRS and YFSETQ. The CDR3 runs 17 residues. The CDR3: CASSLDGTVATNEKLFF. The CDR3 DNA sequence: TGCGCCAGCAGCTTGGACGGGACAGTTGCAACTAATGAAAAACTGTTTTTT.

The chain carries TRBV29-1 and TRBJ2-1, with TRBD2 identical over 8 bases. Germline trimming cut 4 bases from V and 0 bases from J; bases unmatched to any gene: 8. The CDR3 spans 16 residues. Germline CDR1 SQVTM, CDR2 ANQGSEA. CDR3 coding DNA: TGCAGCGTTGCAACCGGGACTAGAAGCTCCTACAATGAGCAGTTCTTC. Amino acid sequence: CSVATGTRSSYNEQFF.

V and J are TRBV11-2 and TRBJ2-1; TRBD1 might be the D (5 bases). The CDR3 is 13 residues long. Deletions cut 5 bases from V and 9 bases from J, with 14 bases between. The germline CDR1 and CDR2 sequences are SGHAT and FQNNGV. CDR3 DNA sequence: TGTGCCAGCAGCAACGTAAGGGGTGGTGAGCAGTTCTTC. It codes for CASSNVRGGEQFF.

For this clone: An end of the junction does not agree with germline; a read error may underlie this. The J gene is TRBJ2-7, the V gene TRBV7-8, with 12 bases aligning to TRBD1. Germline V gene data show CDR1 as SGHVS and CDR2 as FQNEAQ. This CDR3 is 15 amino acids long. CDR3 nucleotides: TGTGCCAGCAGCCCGCGGGGACAGGGGGCGCTGTCCCGGCTCTTC. The encoded protein is CASSPRGQGALSRLF.

The chain couples TRBV15 to TRBJ2-7; 13 bases line up with TRBD2. J lost 2 bases, V lost 3 bases, and 1 base had no gene match. The CDR3 sequence is 15 residues long. Looked up from germline, CDR1 is LNHNV and CDR2 is YYDKDF (reference sequence). The CDR3 spells CATSRGLAGTYEQYF. DNA for the CDR3: TGTGCCACCAGCAGGGGACTAGCGGGAACCTACGAGCAGTACTTC. Supplemented by reference TRBV15 and TRBJ2-7, the full variable domain reads DAMVIQNPRYQVTQFGKPVTLSCSQTLNHNVMYWYQQKSSQAPKLLFHYYDKDFNNEADTPDNFQSRRPNTSFCFLDIRSPGLGDTAMYLCATSRGLAGTYEQYFGPGTRLTVT.

The rearrangement links TRBV27 to TRBJ1-2; the D gene is possibly TRBD1 (5 bases). The CDR3 has 12 residues. From germline, CDR1 is MNHEY and CDR2 SMNVEV (reference sequence). Between the trimmed V and J ends, which lost 4 bases and 8 bases, there was a span of 11 bases. The CDR3 DNA reads as TGTGCCAGCAGTTCAAGAACAGGAGGCTACACCTTC. It codes for CASSSRTGGYTF.

The V and J genes are TRBV2 and TRBJ2-7, with D tentatively TRBD1 (6 bases). This CDR3 has 15 amino acids. Trimming removed 4 bases at V and 7 bases at J, with 20 bases between. From germline, CDR1 is SNHLY and CDR2 FYNNEI. Here the CDR3 reads CASSAPQRTRGEQYF. The CDR3, as DNA: TGTGCCAGCAGTGCCCCCCAGCGGACAAGGGGGGAGCAGTACTTC.

This chain joins TRBV27 and TRBJ1-1; D remains ambiguous. There are 15 residues in the CDR3. Germline CDR1 MNHEY, CDR2 SMNVEV (reference sequence). The V end lost 5 bases, the J end lost 0 bases, and 13 bases lay between the germline ends. CDR3 sequence reads: CASSRANPLNTEAFF. Written as DNA, the CDR3 is TGTGCCAGCAGTCGAGCAAATCCGCTGAACACTGAAGCTTTCTTT.

The chain links TRBV19 to TRBJ1-1; no clear D. The V end lost 3 bases, the J end lost 0 bases, and 11 bases lay between the germline ends. Germline CDR1 LNHDA, CDR2 SQIVND (reference sequence). This CDR3 comprises 15 residues. CDR3 sequence: CASSIGTVMNTEAFF. Written as DNA, the CDR3 is TGTGCCAGTAGTATTGGTACAGTTATGAACACTGAAGCTTTCTTT.

The V call is TRBV7-2, the J call TRBJ1-2; D may be TRBD1 (6 bases). V lost 5 bases and J 0 bases, leaving 16 bases between the germline ends. This CDR3 has 16 residues. Per the germline V gene, CDR1 is SGHTA and CDR2 is FQGNSA. The CDR3 bases are TGTGCCAGCAGCCCTCAACCGGGACATTCTAACTATGGCTACACCTTC. Translated, it gives CASSPQPGHSNYGYTF. The full variable domain, completed using reference TRBV7-2 and TRBJ1-2, is GAGVSQSPSNKVTEKGKDVELRCDPISGHTALYWYRQSLGQGLEFLIYFQGNSAPDKSGLPSDRFSAERTGGSVSTLTIQRTQQEDSAVYLCASSPQPGHSNYGYTFGSGTRLTVV.

The V call is TRBV5-4, the J call TRBJ2-7, with D possibly TRBD2 on 5 matching bases. This CDR3 contains 15 residues. Trimming took 3 bases from V and 3 from J, leaving 16 bases between them. Germline V lookup: CDR1 SGHNT, CDR2 YYREEE (reference sequence). This CDR3 reads CASSSLRAGLYEQYF. The CDR3 bases are TGTGCCAGCAGCTCCTTAAGGGCGGGCCTCTACGAGCAGTACTTC.

The V call is TRBV7-9, the J call TRBJ2-2; no reliable D call. CDR1 and CDR2 from the germline V gene are SEHNR and FQNEAQ (reference sequence). V was cut by 11 bases and J by 6 bases, with 10 bases left in between. This CDR3 region has 11 residues. Here the CDR3 DNA reads TGTGCCGTGGTCGCAGCCGGGGAGCTGTTTTTT. Protein: CAVVAAGELFF.

This clone was counted between two and nine times. This chain links TRBV7-3 with TRBJ2-2; no definite D call. Germline CDR1 SGHTA, CDR2 FQGTGA. The CDR3 has 12 residues. Trimming shortened V by 3 bases and J by 4 bases, and 3 bases separated the two germline ends. CDR3 nucleotide sequence: TGTGCCAGCAGCTTTAGCACCGGGGAGCTGTTTTTT. Amino acids: CASSFSTGELFF.

V gene TRBV27 combines with J gene TRBJ1-5; 7 nucleotides align to TRBD1. CDR3 length: 15 amino acids. V gave up 6 bases and J gave up 2 bases; unmatched junction bases: 7. Germline CDR1 MNHEY, CDR2 SMNVEV (reference sequence). The CDR3 region has the DNA TGTGCCAGCAGCAGACAGGGTATCGGCAATCAGCCCCAGCATTTT. Protein product: CASSRQGIGNQPQHF.

The V and J genes are TRBV6-1 and TRBJ1-3; D gene uncertain. The CDR3 extends over 15 amino acids. The germline gives CDR1 MNHNS, CDR2 SASEGT. With 1 base removed from V and 0 bases from J, the gap between germline ends came to 7 bases. CDR3 nucleotide sequence: TGTGCCAGCAGTGAAGACGGTAGCTCTGGAAACACCATATATTTT. Translated: CASSEDGSSGNTIYF.

The rearrangement joins TRBV6-5 to TRBJ2-7; 9 nucleotides agree with TRBD1. CDR3 length: 14 residues. Looked up from germline, CDR1 is MNHEY and CDR2 is SVGAGI. Trimming at V came to 5 bases and at J to 4 bases, leaving 6 bases not matched to a gene. CDR3 in DNA: TGTGCCAGCAGTCGGACAGGGGTCCTTTACGAGCAGTACTTC. This sequence encodes CASSRTGVLYEQYF.